A selection of T cell receptor beta chains follows, all from one sample in a study of a mutant IDH1 vaccine in newly diagnosed glioma. Clones were read by immunoSEQ multiplex PCR, and TCRdb kept only the in-frame ones, dropping some. The table shows about 60,000 clones, with 70% to 85% occurring only once. For these TCRs, the target antigens are not known. The specimen comprised PBMCs, sampled from a glioma patient whose treatment included an IDH1 peptide vaccine. The source of these receptors is a man aged 25 to 40 with glioma. The CDR3 runs from the conserved cysteine through the conserved F or W. D genes are given only for firm matches. Clone size is not always given. Where it is, it says once, few, many or a class for expanded clones.

d_call	v_call	clone_size	j_call	cdr3_nt	cdr3_aa
.	TRBV11-3	.	TRBJ2-3	TGTGCCAGCAGCTTATCAGGGCCTAGCACAGATACGCAGTATTTT	CASSLSGPSTDTQYF
TRBD1	TRBV5-6	.	TRBJ1-5	TGTGCCAGCACCTACTCCGGGACAGGGCTACAGCCCCAGCATTTT	CASTYSGTGLQPQHF
TRBD1	TRBV27	.	TRBJ1-1	TGTGCCAGCAGTACCGGGACAGGAAACCTGAACACTGAAGCTTTCTTT	CASSTGTGNLNTEAFF
.	TRBV28	.	TRBJ2-7	TGTGCCAGCACCTTAGGGGGGGGCTACGAGCAGTACTTC	CASTLGGGYEQYF
TRBD2	TRBV7-9	.	TRBJ2-3	TGTGCCAGCAGCTCCTTACTAGCGGGGGGCACAGATACGCAGTATTTT	CASSSLLAGGTDTQYF
.	TRBV11-2	.	TRBJ1-2	TGTGCCAGCAGCTTCTCGGGCCCCCAGGCGTATGGCTACACCTTC	CASSFSGPQAYGYTF
.	TRBV28	.	TRBJ2-7	TGTGCCAGCAGCTACAGGAGGGACTCCCCAACATACGAGCAGTACTTC	CASSYRRDSPTYEQYF
TRBD1	TRBV29-1	.	TRBJ1-2	TGCAGCTATCAGGGGGCTACCTATGGCTACACCTTC	CSYQGATYGYTF
TRBD2	TRBV4-2	.	TRBJ2-5	TGTGCCGGCAGCCTACTAGCGGGGGACCAAGAGACCCAGTACTTC	CAGSLLAGDQETQYF
.	TRBV7-9	.	TRBJ2-1	TGTGCCAGCAGCTTAGTTACTGAGCAGTTCTTC	CASSLVTEQFF
.	TRBV7-9	once	TRBJ1-1	TGTGCCAGCAGCAGCGGGGCAATGAACACTGAAGCTTTCTTT	CASSSGAMNTEAFF
TRBD1	TRBV5-1	.	TRBJ1-2	TGCGCCAGCAGCTTGATGGGACAGGACGCGAACTATGGCTACACCTTC	CASSLMGQDANYGYTF
.	TRBV4-2	.	TRBJ2-2	TGTGCCAGCAGCCGCCTGACTTACACCGGGGAGCTGTTTTTT	CASSRLTYTGELFF
.	TRBV6-5	.	TRBJ2-5	TGTGCCAGCGGATGGGGCATACAAGAGACCCAGTACTTC	CASGWGIQETQYF
TRBD1	TRBV30	.	TRBJ1-5	TGTGCCTGGGGGGGGACAGGGACCCATCAGCCCCAGCATTTT	CAWGGTGTHQPQHF
.	TRBV5-1	.	TRBJ2-1	TGCGCCAGCAGCTTTGATCTGACACTGTACAATGAGCAGTTCTTC	CASSFDLTLYNEQFF
.	TRBV9	few	TRBJ2-5	TGTGCCAGCAGCGTAGGGGAGCGGGCGTACCAAGAGACCCAGTACTTC	CASSVGERAYQETQYF
.	TRBV7-3	.	TRBJ1-1	TGTGCCAGCAGCTTCCGGGAACGGAACACTGAAGCTTTCTTT	CASSFRERNTEAFF
.	TRBV6-6	.	TRBJ2-2	TGTGCCAGCAGTACCTCTGGGGCAGGGCGAACCGGGGAGCTGTTTTTT	CASSTSGAGRTGELFF
TRBD2	TRBV11-2	.	TRBJ2-2	TGTGCCAGCAGCTCCAGACTAGCGGGGGCCGGGGAGCTGTTTTTT	CASSSRLAGAGELFF
.	TRBV6-1	.	TRBJ2-7	TGTGCCAGCAGTGAGGGCGGCTCCTACGAGCAGTACTTC	CASSEGGSYEQYF
TRBD1	TRBV30	.	TRBJ2-7	TGTGCCTGGACCGAGGACAGGGTCAGTGCCGAGCAGTACTTC	CAWTEDRVSAEQYF
.	TRBV14	.	TRBJ1-2	TGTGCCAGCAGCCAACTGACATCAGTCTATGGCTACACCTTC	CASSQLTSVYGYTF
.	TRBV2	few	TRBJ1-5	TGTGCCAGCAGTGATGGGCAGCTGCCTCCCCAGCATTTT	CASSDGQLPPQHF
.	TRBV18	once	TRBJ1-1	TGTGCCAGCTCACCATATGTAGAATTTGAAGCTTTCTTT	CASSPYVEFEAFF
TRBD1	TRBV4-3	.	TRBJ1-5	TGCGCCAGCAGCCCAGCCGACCGACAGGGGAATCAGCCCCAGCATTTT	CASSPADRQGNQPQHF
.	TRBV4-3	few	TRBJ2-7	TGCGCCAGCAGTCAAGAAGCAGGGCCTGTTTACGAGCAGTACTTC	CASSQEAGPVYEQYF
TRBD1	TRBV19	.	TRBJ2-7	TGTGCCAGTAAGGCCTCTTCAGGACAGGGATTCTACGAGCAGTACTTC	CASKASSGQGFYEQYF
.	TRBV5-5	.	TRBJ1-6	TGTGCCAGCAGCTCCCGGTCTAATTCACCCCTCCACTTT	CASSSRSNSPLHF
TRBD2	TRBV5-4	.	TRBJ2-7	TGTGCCAGCAGCTTGGCCGGCGGGAGGCCCTCCTACGAGCAGTACTTC	CASSLAGGRPSYEQYF
.	TRBV5-4	once	TRBJ2-5	TGTGCCAGCAGCCCTGCGACATACCAGGGGCAAGAGACCCAGTACTTC	CASSPATYQGQETQYF
TRBD1	TRBV5-4	.	TRBJ1-1	TGTGCCAGCAGTCCGACAGGGGTTGAAGCTTTCTTT	CASSPTGVEAFF
.	TRBV4-1	.	TRBJ1-3	TGCGCCAGCAGCCAAGTGCCAGGCTCTGGAAACACCATATATTTT	CASSQVPGSGNTIYF
TRBD1	TRBV30	.	TRBJ1-2	TGTGCCTGGGGGGACAGGGGGCCCCCTACCTTC	CAWGDRGPPTF
.	TRBV9	.	TRBJ2-3	TGTGCCAGCAGCGTCAGGGACTCCTTCACAGATACGCAGTATTTT	CASSVRDSFTDTQYF
TRBD2	TRBV18	.	TRBJ2-7	TGTGCCAGCTCACTAAGAATGCCTAGCGGAGGATCCTACGAGCAGTACTTC	CASSLRMPSGGSYEQYF
.	TRBV9	few	TRBJ1-1	TGTGCCAGCAGCGTAGGACTATCTAACACTGAAGCTTTCTTT	CASSVGLSNTEAFF
TRBD1	TRBV4-3	.	TRBJ2-3	TGCGCCAGCAGCCATAGCCCAGGGGGCGGTGCAGATACGCAGTATTTT	CASSHSPGGGADTQYF
.	TRBV7-9	.	TRBJ2-1	TGTGCCAGCAGCTTACTTGTTGGGTCGCAGTTCTTC	CASSLLVGSQFF
.	TRBV20-1	.	TRBJ1-6	TGCAGTGCTAGAGATAATTCACCCCTCCACTTT	CSARDNSPLHF